There are many counts of the clone carrying this T cell receptor (beta chain). What it binds is not known. V was pared by 5 bases and J by 7 bases, with 13 bases of the junction left unmatched. Per germline, CDR1 SGHTA and CDR2 FQGNSA. This CDR3 comprises 16 residues. This sample was taken from a study of CD8 T cells in ankylosing spondylitis. Regarding the study as a whole: Characteristic, it appeared, of ankylosing spondylitis blood was a TCR beta motif of about eight highly homologous variants. Within matched ankylosing spondylitis synovial fluid, disease-linked clones were reportedly significantly enriched.

Generation of TCR beta libraries employed quantitative 5'-RACE incorporating molecular barcodes. Using its own MiXCR run on the 5' RACE reads, TCRdb lists one record per CDR3 protein. The sample records around 150,000 distinct CDR3 sequences, around 7.9% being singletons. The TCR was taken from a female donor with ankylosing spondylitis or in good health (not recorded which). The chain has TRBV7-2 and TRBJ2-1, with 8 bases identical to TRBD1. The sequenced sample was blood, either unsorted or a sorted T cell fraction (not recorded which). DNA for the CDR3: TGTGCCAGCAGCCCGATTACGGACAGGGTTCCTAATGAGCAGTTCTTC. Translation: CASSPITDRVPNEQFF.